This T cell receptor (beta chain) was profiled in a study of blood T cell repertoires in COVID-19. Source study methods: Nucleated cell counts were estimated from reference gene primer amplification. The protocol was immunoSEQ multiplex PCR, while the TCRdb copy is restricted to in-frame clones and leaves out a portion. The V and J calls and the clone size are those of that table, but D and trimming were determined from the DNA. The table includes about 170,000 clones, 80% to 90% detected once. V was pared by 6 bases and J by 7 bases, with 13 bases between. This CDR3 has 14 amino acids. Germline lookup yields CDR1 SGHTA and CDR2 FQGNSA.

The chain has TRBV7-2 and TRBJ1-6; TRBD1 is a possible D gene (6 bases). Material: peripheral blood. The source is a middle-aged man who had recovered from COVID-19. CDR3 sequence reads: CASSSGQRNSPLHF. CDR3 DNA sequence: TGTGCCAGCAGTTCCGGACAGAGGAATTCACCCCTCCACTTT.